The sequence of this TCR beta chain was determined in a study of PD-L1 blockade in urothelial cancer. Time point of the sample: pretreatment peripheral blood. Each patient's cancer was a locally advanced or metastatic urothelial carcinoma. Anywhere from 1 to 8 samples came from each patient, spanning pretreatment and on-treatment. The table came from immunoSEQ multiplex PCR; TCRdb's copy has only in-frame clones and leaves some out. Of fewer than 65,000 clones listed, around 90% are singletons. There are a few counts of this clone. The germline CDR1 and CDR2 sequences are LGHNA and YSLEER. This CDR3 has 15 amino acids. V lost 0 bases, J lost 4 bases, and 13 bases lay in between.

Sequenced here: PBMCs, sampled around atezolizumab (anti-PD-L1) treatment. The sequence came from a woman in her sixties with urothelial cancer. The rearrangement joins TRBV4-3 to TRBJ2-7; D may be TRBD2 (6 bases). This CDR3 reads CASSQDGGMVYEQYF. In DNA form, the CDR3 reads TGCGCCAGCAGCCAAGATGGGGGGATGGTTTACGAGCAGTACTTC.